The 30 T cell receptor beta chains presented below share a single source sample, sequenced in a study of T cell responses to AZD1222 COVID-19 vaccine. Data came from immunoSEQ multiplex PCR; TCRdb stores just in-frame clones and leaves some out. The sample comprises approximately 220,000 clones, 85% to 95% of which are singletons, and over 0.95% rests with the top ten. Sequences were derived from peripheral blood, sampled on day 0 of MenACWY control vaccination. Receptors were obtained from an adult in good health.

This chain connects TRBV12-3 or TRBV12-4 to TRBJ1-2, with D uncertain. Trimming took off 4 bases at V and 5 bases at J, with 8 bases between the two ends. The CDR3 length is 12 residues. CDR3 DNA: TGTGCCAGCAGTTCCGGTAAATATGGCTACACCTTC. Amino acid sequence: CASSSGKYGYTF.

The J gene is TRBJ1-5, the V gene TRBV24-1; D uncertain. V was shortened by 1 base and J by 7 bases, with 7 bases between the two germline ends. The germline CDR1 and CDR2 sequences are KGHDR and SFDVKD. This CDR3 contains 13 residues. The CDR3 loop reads CATSDFLGQPQHF. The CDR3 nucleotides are TGTGCCACCAGTGATTTCTTGGGGCAGCCCCAGCATTTT.

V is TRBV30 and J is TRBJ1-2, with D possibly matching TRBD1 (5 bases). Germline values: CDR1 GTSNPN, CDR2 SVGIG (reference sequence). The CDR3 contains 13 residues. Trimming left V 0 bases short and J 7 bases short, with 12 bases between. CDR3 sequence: CAWSVQGALGYTF. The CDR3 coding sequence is TGTGCCTGGAGTGTACAAGGGGCGCTTGGCTACACCTTC.

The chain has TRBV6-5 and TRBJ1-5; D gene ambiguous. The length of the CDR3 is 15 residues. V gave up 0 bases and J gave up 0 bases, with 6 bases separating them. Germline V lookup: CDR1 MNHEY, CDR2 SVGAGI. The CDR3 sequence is CASSYSAVSNQPQHF. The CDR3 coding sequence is TGTGCCAGCAGTTACTCGGCAGTTAGCAATCAGCCCCAGCATTTT.

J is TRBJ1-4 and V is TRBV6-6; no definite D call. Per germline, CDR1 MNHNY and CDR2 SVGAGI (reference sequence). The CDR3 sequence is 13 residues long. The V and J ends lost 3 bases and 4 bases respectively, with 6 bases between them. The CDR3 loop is CASSYSLNEKLFF. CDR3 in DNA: TGTGCCAGCAGTTATTCCCTTAATGAAAAACTGTTTTTT.

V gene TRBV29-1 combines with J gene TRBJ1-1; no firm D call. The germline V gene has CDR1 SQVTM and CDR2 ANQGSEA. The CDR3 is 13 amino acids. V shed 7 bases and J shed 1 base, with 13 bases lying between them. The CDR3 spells CSGTRGPNTEAFF. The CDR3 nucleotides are TGCAGCGGGACCCGGGGTCCGAACACTGAAGCTTTCTTT.

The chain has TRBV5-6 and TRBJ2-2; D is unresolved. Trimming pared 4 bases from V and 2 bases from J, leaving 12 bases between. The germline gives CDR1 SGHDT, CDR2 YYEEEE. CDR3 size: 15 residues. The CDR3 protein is CASSPPGLNTGELFF. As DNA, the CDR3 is TGTGCCAGCAGCCCTCCGGGCCTAAACACCGGGGAGCTGTTTTTT.

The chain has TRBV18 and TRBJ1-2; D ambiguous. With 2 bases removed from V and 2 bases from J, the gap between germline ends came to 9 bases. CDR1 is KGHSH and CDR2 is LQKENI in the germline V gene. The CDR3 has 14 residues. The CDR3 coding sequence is TGTGCCAGCTCACCAAATGGCGGAAACTATGGCTACACCTTC. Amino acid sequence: CASSPNGGNYGYTF. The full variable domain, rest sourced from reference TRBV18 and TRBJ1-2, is NAGVMQNPRHLVRRRGQEARLRCSPMKGHSHVYWYRQLPEEGLKFMVYLQKENIIDESGMPKERFSAEFPKEGPSILRIQQVVRGDSAAYFCASSPNGGNYGYTFGSGTRLTVV.

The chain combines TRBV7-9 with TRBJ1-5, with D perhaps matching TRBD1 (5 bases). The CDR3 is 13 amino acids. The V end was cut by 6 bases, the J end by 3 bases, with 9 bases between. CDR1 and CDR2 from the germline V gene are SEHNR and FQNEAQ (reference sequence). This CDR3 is CASSGHPNQPQHF. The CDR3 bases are TGTGCCAGCAGTGGACACCCCAATCAGCCCCAGCATTTT.

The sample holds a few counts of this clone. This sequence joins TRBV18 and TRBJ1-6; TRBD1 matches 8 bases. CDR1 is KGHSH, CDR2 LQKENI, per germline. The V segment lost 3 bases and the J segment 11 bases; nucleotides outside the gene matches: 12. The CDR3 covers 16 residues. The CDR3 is CASSPPGWTGYPPLHF. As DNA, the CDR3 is TGTGCCAGCTCACCCCCGGGCTGGACAGGGTACCCACCCCTCCACTTT.

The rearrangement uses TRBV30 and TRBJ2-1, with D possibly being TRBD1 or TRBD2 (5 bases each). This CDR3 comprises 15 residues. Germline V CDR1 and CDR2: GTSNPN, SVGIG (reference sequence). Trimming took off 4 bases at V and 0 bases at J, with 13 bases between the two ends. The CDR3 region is CAWTPGRSSYNEQFF. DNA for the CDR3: TGTGCCTGGACCCCGGGGCGCAGCTCCTACAATGAGCAGTTCTTC.

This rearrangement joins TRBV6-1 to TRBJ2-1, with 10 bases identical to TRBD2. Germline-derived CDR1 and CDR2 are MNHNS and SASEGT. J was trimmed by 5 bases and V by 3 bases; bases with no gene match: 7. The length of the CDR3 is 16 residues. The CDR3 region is CASSDPSGGLHNEQFF. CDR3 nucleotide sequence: TGTGCCAGCAGTGATCCTAGCGGGGGCCTCCACAATGAGCAGTTCTTC.

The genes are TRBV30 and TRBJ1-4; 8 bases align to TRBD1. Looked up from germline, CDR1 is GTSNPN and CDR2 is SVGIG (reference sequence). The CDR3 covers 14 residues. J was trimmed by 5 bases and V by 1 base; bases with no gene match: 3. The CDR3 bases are TGTGCCTGGAGTGAGTGGGACAGGAATGAAAAACTGTTTTTT. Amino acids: CAWSEWDRNEKLFF.

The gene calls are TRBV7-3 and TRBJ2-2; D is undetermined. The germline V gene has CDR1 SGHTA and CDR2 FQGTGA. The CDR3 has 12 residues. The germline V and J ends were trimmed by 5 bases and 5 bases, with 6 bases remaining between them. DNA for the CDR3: TGTGCCAGCAGCGTGGGTACCGGGGAGCTGTTTTTT. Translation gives CASSVGTGELFF. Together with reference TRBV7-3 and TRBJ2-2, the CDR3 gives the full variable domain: GAGVSQTPSNKVTEKGKYVELRCDPISGHTALYWYRQSLGQGPEFLIYFQGTGAADDSGLPNDRFFAVRPEGSVSTLKIQRTERGDSAVYLCASSVGTGELFFGEGSRLTVL.

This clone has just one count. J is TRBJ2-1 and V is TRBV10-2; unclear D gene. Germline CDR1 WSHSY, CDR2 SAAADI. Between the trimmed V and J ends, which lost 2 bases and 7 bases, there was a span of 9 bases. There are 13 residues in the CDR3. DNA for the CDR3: TGCGCCAGCAGTGAGGCGGTCAAGAATGAGCAGTTCTTC. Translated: CASSEAVKNEQFF.

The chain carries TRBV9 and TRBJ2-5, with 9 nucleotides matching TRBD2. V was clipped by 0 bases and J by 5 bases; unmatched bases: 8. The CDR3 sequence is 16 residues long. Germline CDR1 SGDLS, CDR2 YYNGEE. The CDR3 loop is CASSVAGSGGLETQYF. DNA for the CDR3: TGTGCCAGCAGCGTAGCAGGTAGCGGGGGTCTGGAGACCCAGTACTTC.

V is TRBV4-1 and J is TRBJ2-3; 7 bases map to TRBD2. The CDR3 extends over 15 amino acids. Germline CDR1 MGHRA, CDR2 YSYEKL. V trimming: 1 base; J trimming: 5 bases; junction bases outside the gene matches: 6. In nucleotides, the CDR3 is TGCGCCAGCAGCCAAGTTGGTGGGGGGGGAGATACGCAGTATTTT. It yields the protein CASSQVGGGGDTQYF.

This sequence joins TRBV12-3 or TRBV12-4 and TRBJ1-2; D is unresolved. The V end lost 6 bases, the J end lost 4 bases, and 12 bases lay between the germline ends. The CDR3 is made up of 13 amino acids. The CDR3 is CASRGSGLYGYTF. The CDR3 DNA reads TGTGCCAGCAGGGGTTCAGGACTCTATGGCTACACCTTC.

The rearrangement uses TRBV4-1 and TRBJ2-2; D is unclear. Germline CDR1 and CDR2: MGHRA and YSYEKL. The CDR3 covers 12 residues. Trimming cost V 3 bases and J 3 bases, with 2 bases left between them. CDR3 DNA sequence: TGCGCCAGCAGCCATTACACCGGGGAGCTGTTTTTT. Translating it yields CASSHYTGELFF.

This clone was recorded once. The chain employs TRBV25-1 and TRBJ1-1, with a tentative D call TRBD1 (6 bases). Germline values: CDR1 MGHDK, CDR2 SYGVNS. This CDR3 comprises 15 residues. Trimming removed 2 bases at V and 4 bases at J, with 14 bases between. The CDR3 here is CASSEPGGGVTEAFF. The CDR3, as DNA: TGTGCCAGCAGTGAACCCGGAGGGGGTGTCACTGAAGCTTTCTTT.

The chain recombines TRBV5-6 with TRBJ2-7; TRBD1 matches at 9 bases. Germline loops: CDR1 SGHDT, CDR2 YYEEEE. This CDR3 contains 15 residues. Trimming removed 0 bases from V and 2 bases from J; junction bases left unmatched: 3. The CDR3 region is CASSLGTGDPYEQYF. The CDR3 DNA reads TGTGCCAGCAGCTTGGGGACAGGGGACCCCTACGAGCAGTACTTC.

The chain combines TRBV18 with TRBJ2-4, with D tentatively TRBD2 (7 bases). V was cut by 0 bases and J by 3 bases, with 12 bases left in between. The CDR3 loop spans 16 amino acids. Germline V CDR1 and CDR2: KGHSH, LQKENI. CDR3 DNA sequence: TGTGCCAGCTCACCACCGAGGGGGGGTGTCAAAAACATTCAGTACTTC. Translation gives CASSPPRGGVKNIQYF. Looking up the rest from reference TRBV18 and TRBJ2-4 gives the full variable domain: NAGVMQNPRHLVRRRGQEARLRCSPMKGHSHVYWYRQLPEEGLKFMVYLQKENIIDESGMPKERFSAEFPKEGPSILRIQQVVRGDSAAYFCASSPPRGGVKNIQYFGAGTRLSVL.

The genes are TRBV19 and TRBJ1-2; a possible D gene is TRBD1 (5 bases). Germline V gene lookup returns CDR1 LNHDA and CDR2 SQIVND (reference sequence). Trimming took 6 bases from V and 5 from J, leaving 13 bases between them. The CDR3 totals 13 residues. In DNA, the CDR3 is TGTGCCAGTAGAGCAGGGAACGGATATGGCTACACCTTC. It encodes CASRAGNGYGYTF.

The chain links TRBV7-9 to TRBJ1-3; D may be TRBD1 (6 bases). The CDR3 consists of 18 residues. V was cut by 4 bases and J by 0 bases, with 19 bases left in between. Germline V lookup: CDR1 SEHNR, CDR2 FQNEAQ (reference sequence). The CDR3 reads CASSSREGGRASGNTIYF. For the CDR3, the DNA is TGTGCCAGCAGCTCCCGGGAGGGGGGAAGGGCCTCTGGAAACACCATATATTTT.

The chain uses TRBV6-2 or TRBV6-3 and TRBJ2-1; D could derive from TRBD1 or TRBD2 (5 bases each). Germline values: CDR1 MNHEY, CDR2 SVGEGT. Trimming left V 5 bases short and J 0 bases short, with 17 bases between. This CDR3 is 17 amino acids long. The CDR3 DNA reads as TGTGCCAGCAGTGCGGAAACGGGGCGTAGCTCCTACAATGAGCAGTTCTTC. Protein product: CASSAETGRSSYNEQFF.

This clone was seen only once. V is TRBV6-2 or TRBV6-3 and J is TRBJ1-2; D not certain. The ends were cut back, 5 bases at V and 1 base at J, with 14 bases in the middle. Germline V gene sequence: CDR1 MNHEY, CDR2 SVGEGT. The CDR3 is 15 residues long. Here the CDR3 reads CASSVDRLHNYGYTF. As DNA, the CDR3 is TGTGCCAGCAGTGTCGATCGCCTCCATAACTATGGCTACACCTTC.

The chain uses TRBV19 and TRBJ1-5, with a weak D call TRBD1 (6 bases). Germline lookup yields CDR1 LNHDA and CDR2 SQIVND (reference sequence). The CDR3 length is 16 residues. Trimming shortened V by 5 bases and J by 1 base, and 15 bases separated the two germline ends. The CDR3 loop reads CASSPYRGQSNQPQHF. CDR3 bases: TGTGCCAGTAGTCCCTACCGGGGGCAGAGCAATCAGCCCCAGCATTTT.

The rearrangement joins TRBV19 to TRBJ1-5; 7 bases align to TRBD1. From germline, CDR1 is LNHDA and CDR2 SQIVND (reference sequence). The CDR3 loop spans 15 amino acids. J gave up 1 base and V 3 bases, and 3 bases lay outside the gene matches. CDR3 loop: CASSIAQGSNQPQHF. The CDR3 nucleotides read TGTGCCAGTAGTATCGCACAGGGGAGCAATCAGCCCCAGCATTTT.

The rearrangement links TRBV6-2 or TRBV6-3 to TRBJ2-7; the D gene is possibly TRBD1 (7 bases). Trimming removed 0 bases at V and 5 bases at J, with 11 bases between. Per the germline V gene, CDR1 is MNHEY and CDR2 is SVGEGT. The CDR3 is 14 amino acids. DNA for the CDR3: TGTGCCAGCAGTTACTCATCAGGGGGGCACGAGCAGTACTTC. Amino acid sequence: CASSYSSGGHEQYF.

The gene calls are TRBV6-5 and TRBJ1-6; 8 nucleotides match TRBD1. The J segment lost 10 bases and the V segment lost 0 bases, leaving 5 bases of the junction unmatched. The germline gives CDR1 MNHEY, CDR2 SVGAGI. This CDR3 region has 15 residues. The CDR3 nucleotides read TGTGCCAGCAGTTACTCAGCAGGGGGCGAATCACCCCTCCACTTT. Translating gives CASSYSAGGESPLHF.